The T cell receptor (beta chain) under discussion was sequenced for a study of CD8 T cells in ankylosing spondylitis. Study-level points and caveats: Matched ankylosing spondylitis synovial fluid reportedly contained a significantly enriched population of disease-linked clones. Disease-linked clones were found to be CD8+ and relatively rare in peripheral blood. Seemingly characteristic of ankylosing spondylitis blood was a TCR beta motif consisting of 7 or 8 highly homologous variants. Earlier authors reported some of these motif variants in reactive arthritis synovial fluid and blood.

V lost 6 bases and J 0 bases, leaving 9 bases between the germline ends. This CDR3 region has 13 residues. The germline gives CDR1 SNHLY, CDR2 FYNNEI. As regards this clonotype: The antigen is not known.

Using quantitative 5'-RACE with molecular barcodes, the authors made TCR beta libraries. TCRdb redid the calling of the 5' RACE reads with MiXCR, one entry per CDR3 protein. There are about 90,000 distinct CDR3 sequences in the sample; just under 9% occur only once, and around 30% lies in the top ten. The sample was blood, either unsorted or a sorted T cell fraction (not recorded which). The chain recombines TRBV2 with TRBJ2-7; weak D call: TRBD2 (5 bases). The receptor's source is a male donor with ankylosing spondylitis. The CDR3 sequence is CASRSGASYEQYF. The CDR3 nucleotides read TGTGCCAGCAGAAGCGGAGCCTCCTACGAGCAGTACTTC.